This TCR beta chain was captured by sequencing in a study of blood T cell repertoires in COVID-19. About the study: T cells, B-cell-depleted T cells, or PBMCs supplied cDNA or gDNA.

Under the authors' procedure: Cell counts per sample came from amplifying reference gene primers. Repertoires were generated with immunoSEQ multiplex PCR, while TCRdb's copy carries only in-frame clones and drops some. The D gene and trimming were derived from the DNA, and the V and J assignments and clone size from that table. The top ten hold 6.5% to 9% of the sample, which has 43,000 or so clones, about nine tenths seen once. Trimming left V 3 bases short and J 8 bases short, with 11 bases between. Germline lookup yields CDR1 SGHVS and CDR2 FQNEAQ. The CDR3 totals 13 residues. The rearrangement joins TRBV7-8 to TRBJ1-5; D is uncertain. The sequence derives from a man between 60 and 70 years old with active COVID-19. Sequencing input: peripheral blood. The CDR3 coding sequence is TGTGCCAGCAGCTTGTACTTGATGGAGCCCCAGCATTTT. This gives the protein CASSLYLMEPQHF.